The 16 T cell receptor beta chains in this list originate from one sample, sequenced in a study of identical twins. TCRdb independently ran MiXCR on the 5' RACE reads; one entry per CDR3 protein. The sample carries around 490,000 distinct CDR3 sequences, about 16% recorded once. This same sample was also part of a study on yellow fever vaccine responses in identical twins.

The sequenced sample consisted of CD4+ T cells sorted from blood. These receptor sequences come from a woman between 18 and 29 years old in good health.

This clonotype was detected only a few times. The chain links TRBV29-1 to TRBJ2-3, with TRBD2 identical over 9 bases. The CDR3 is 13 residues long. CDR1 and CDR2 (germline): SQVTM, ANQGSEA. Trimming at V came to 7 bases and at J to 2 bases, leaving 4 bases not matched to a gene. The CDR3 spells CSGGGGNTDTQYF. The CDR3 region has the DNA TGCAGCGGCGGGGGGGGAAACACAGATACGCAGTATTTT.

The genes are TRBV7-9 and TRBJ1-5, with D unclear. This CDR3 is built from 13 residues. V lost 8 bases and J lost 0, with 8 bases in between. From germline, CDR1 is SEHNR and CDR2 FQNEAQ (reference sequence). CDR3 bases: TGTGCCAGCGGACGGGATAGCAATCAGCCCCAGCATTTT. It encodes CASGRDSNQPQHF. The full variable domain, its missing parts supplied by reference TRBV7-9 and TRBJ1-5, is DTGVSQNPRHKITKRGQNVTFRCDPISEHNRLYWYRQTLGQGPEFLTYFQNEAQLEKSRLLSDRFSAERPKGSFSTLEIQRTEQGDSAMYLCASGRDSNQPQHFGDGTRLSIL.

This clonotype was seen only a few times. This chain joins TRBV20-1 and TRBJ2-1; D gene unclear. The CDR3 contains 13 residues. CDR1 DFQATT and CDR2 SNEGSKA come from the germline V gene (reference sequence). The V end lost 7 bases, the J end lost 7 bases, and 17 bases lay between the germline ends. The CDR3 reads CSVDPLVPNEQFF. The CDR3 DNA follows: TGCAGTGTGGACCCGCTGGTCCCTAATGAGCAGTTCTTC.

Here the CDR3 DNA reads TGTGCCACCAGAGGGGATAGTAGGTACGAGCAGTACTTC. It encodes CATRGDSRYEQYF. The V gene is TRBV2, the J gene TRBJ2-7; D tentatively reads TRBD1 or TRBD2 (5 bases each). The CDR3 runs to 13 residues. V lost 10 bases, J lost 4 bases, and 17 bases lay in between. The germline gives CDR1 SNHLY, CDR2 FYNNEI.

The J gene is TRBJ2-2, the V gene TRBV7-3; D might be TRBD2 (6 bases). Germline lookup yields CDR1 SGHTA and CDR2 FQGTGA. V shed 2 bases and J shed 0 bases, with 13 bases lying between them. The CDR3 consists of 17 residues. CDR3 protein: CASSLFSGSTNTGELFF. The CDR3 coding sequence is TGTGCCAGCAGCTTATTTAGCGGTTCAACGAACACCGGGGAGCTGTTTTTT.

The chain recombines TRBV28 with TRBJ2-7; possibly TRBD1 for D (6 bases). Trimming took off 8 bases at V and 6 bases at J, with 20 bases between the two ends. Germline values: CDR1 MDHEN, CDR2 SYDVKM. The CDR3 is made up of 14 amino acids. The chain's CDR3 is CASGQPTWVSEQYF. The CDR3 nucleotides are TGTGCCAGCGGACAGCCAACCTGGGTCTCCGAGCAGTACTTC.

CDR3 loop: CASSFRDRAGNEQFF. CDR3 DNA sequence: TGTGCCAGCAGCTTCCGGGACAGGGCGGGCAATGAGCAGTTCTTC. This chain joins TRBV12-3 or TRBV12-4 and TRBJ2-1; TRBD1 aligns across 9 bases. After removal of 6 bases from V and 6 bases from J, the junction contained 9 bases not matched to a gene. CDR3 size: 15 residues.

The chain combines TRBV10-1 with TRBJ2-3; 8 nucleotides agree with TRBD2. This CDR3 contains 19 residues. Germline V gene data show CDR1 as WNHNN and CDR2 as SYGVQD (reference sequence). Trimming removed 2 bases from V and 0 bases from J; junction bases left unmatched: 13. The CDR3 is CASSEGPGLAPTSTDTQYF. CDR3 DNA: TGCGCCAGCAGTGAGGGACCCGGACTAGCCCCAACCAGCACAGATACGCAGTATTTT.

V gene TRBV20-1 combines with J gene TRBJ2-3; 9 positions agree with TRBD2. This CDR3 region has 14 residues. Losses at the gene ends were 8 bases for V and 4 bases for J; bases not matched to a gene: 10. CDR1 DFQATT and CDR2 SNEGSKA come from the germline V gene (reference sequence). DNA for the CDR3: TGCAGTATGAGGGCGGGAGGGCCATCAGATACGCAGTATTTT. Translated, it gives CSMRAGGPSDTQYF.

This rearrangement joins TRBV11-3 to TRBJ1-2; possible D gene TRBD1, 6 bases. Per the germline V gene, CDR1 is SGHNT and CDR2 is YENEEA. This CDR3 comprises 13 residues. Trimming stripped 4 bases from V and 4 bases from J, with 10 bases between. The CDR3 here is CASSSGQIYGYTF. CDR3 coding DNA: TGTGCCAGCAGCTCCGGACAGATCTATGGCTACACCTTC.

V is TRBV20-1 and J is TRBJ2-5; unclear D gene. V was clipped by 1 base and J by 5 bases, with 11 bases between them. Germline-derived CDR1 and CDR2 are DFQATT and SNEGSKA (reference sequence). CDR3 length: 13 amino acids. The CDR3 here is CSARVAGPETQYF. CDR3 DNA: TGCAGTGCTAGAGTGGCAGGCCCGGAGACCCAGTACTTC.

This clonotype was recorded once. The junction departs from germline at one end; a sequencing error may be responsible. The chain uses TRBV20-1 and TRBJ2-2; D possibly corresponds to TRBD2 (6 bases). CDR1 and CDR2 (germline): DFQATT, SNEGSKA (reference sequence). The CDR3 sequence is 14 residues long. The CDR3 DNA reads TGCAGTGCAGTAGGTCGTCCCTTCACCGGGGGGCTGTTTTTT. Amino acid sequence: CSAVGRPFTGGLFF.

The chain uses TRBV28 and TRBJ2-7; TRBD2 matches 11 bases. The germline gives CDR1 MDHEN, CDR2 SYDVKM. J was trimmed by 0 bases and V by 3 bases; bases with no gene match: 10. This CDR3 has 18 residues. The CDR3 here is CASSFGLAGGTSSYEQYF. Written as DNA, the CDR3 is TGTGCCAGCAGTTTCGGACTAGCGGGTGGCACGAGCTCCTACGAGCAGTACTTC.

This clonotype was counted only a few times. The chain couples TRBV4-2 to TRBJ1-2; D is possibly TRBD1 (6 bases). Trimming shortened V by 0 bases and J by 2 bases, and 16 bases separated the two germline ends. The germline gives CDR1 LGHNA, CDR2 YNFKEQ. CDR3 size: 17 residues. The CDR3 here is CASSQDRKGVTNYGYTF. CDR3 bases: TGTGCCAGCAGCCAAGATCGTAAGGGGGTTACGAACTATGGCTACACCTTC.

This clonotype has more than one count but fewer than ten. CDR3 sequence (DNA): TGTGCCAGCTCCCAAGTGTCTAGCACAGATACGCAGTATTTT. It encodes CASSQVSSTDTQYF. The gene calls are TRBV18 and TRBJ2-3; D is uncertain. The V and J ends lost 6 bases and 0 bases respectively, with 10 bases between them. CDR3 length equals 14 residues. Germline CDR1 and CDR2: KGHSH and LQKENI.

This clonotype was seen a few times. As DNA, the CDR3 is TGTGCCACCTCGGGACTAGCGGGAAGGTTCGAGCAGTACTTC. The encoded protein is CATSGLAGRFEQYF. The chain combines TRBV19 with TRBJ2-7; 13 nucleotides align to TRBD2. The germline gives CDR1 LNHDA, CDR2 SQIVND (reference sequence). The CDR3 runs to 14 residues. V was pared by 10 bases and J by 6 bases, with 9 bases of the junction left unmatched. The whole variable domain, remainder taken from reference TRBV19 and TRBJ2-7, is DGGITQSPKYLFRKEGQNVTLSCEQNLNHDAMYWYRQDPGQGLRLIYYSQIVNDFQKGDIAEGYSVSREKKESFPLTVTSAQKNPTAFYLCATSGLAGRFEQYFGPGTRLTVT.